The rows below give T cell receptor beta chains drawn from one sample of a study of human T cells and chemical hapten exposure. MiXCR, applied by TCRdb to the RACE reads, yields one record per CDR3 protein. The repertoire holds some 120,000 distinct CDR3 sequences, with roughly 9.5% as singletons. What was sequenced was whole blood. All receptors come from a male donor in good health. Some clones in this sample may be carry-over from other donors' samples. CDR3s include the opening cysteine and the closing phenylalanine or tryptophan. Fields, in order: J gene, V gene, clone size, D gene, CDR3 protein, CDR3 DNA. A D gene is named only where the DNA matches it firmly. Size tells how often a clone was seen (once, few, many) or the class of an expanded clone, and some rows leave it out.

>TRBJ2-7|TRBV29-1|few|-
CSVDSGYEQYF
TGCAGCGTTGACTCAGGATACGAGCAGTACTTC
>TRBJ2-1|TRBV6-2/TRBV6-3|few|TRBD2
CASSSILGLAGGHNEQFF
TGTGCCAGCAGTTCCATCCTGGGACTAGCGGGGGGCCACAATGAGCAGTTCTTC
>TRBJ2-5|TRBV2|many|-
CASSLDSQETQYF
TGTGCCAGCAGTCTCGACAGCCAAGAGACCCAGTACTTC
>TRBJ1-5|TRBV27|many|TRBD1
CASSLRQGSDQPQHF
TGTGCCAGCAGTCTTAGACAGGGGTCTGATCAGCCCCAGCATTTT
>TRBJ2-5|TRBV20-1|few|TRBD2
CSARDLSGSFSQETQYF
TGCAGTGCTAGAGATCTTAGCGGGAGTTTCTCCCAAGAGACCCAGTACTTC
>TRBJ1-1|TRBV7-6|-|TRBD1
CASRPAGTGSEAFF
TGTGCCAGCAGACCCGCCGGGACAGGGAGTGAAGCTTTCTTT
>TRBJ2-3|TRBV20-1|-|-
CSASRDFADTQYF
TGCAGTGCTAGTCGTGACTTCGCAGATACGCAGTATTTT
>TRBJ2-7|TRBV3-1|few|-
CASSQEFEQYF
TGTGCCAGCAGCCAAGAATTCGAGCAGTACTTC
>TRBJ1-5|TRBV19|-|TRBD1
CASSIYQGGQPQHF
TGTGCCAGTAGTATCTACCAAGGGGGCCAGCCCCAGCATTTT
>TRBJ1-1|TRBV6-1|many|TRBD1
CASSDRRTGGNTEAFF
TGTGCCAGCAGTGATAGAAGGACAGGGGGGAACACTGAAGCTTTCTTT
>TRBJ2-1|TRBV20-1|many|-
CSASESGAYNEQFF
TGCAGTGCTAGTGAGTCAGGGGCCTACAATGAGCAGTTCTTC
>TRBJ2-7|TRBV25-1|-|TRBD2
CASSEGTGTSAYYEQYF
TGTGCCAGCAGTGAAGGGACCGGGACTAGCGCCTACTACGAGCAGTACTTC
>TRBJ2-1|TRBV20-1|few|-
CSASPGTRSYNEQFF
TGCAGTGCTAGCCCCGGGACCCGCTCCTACAATGAGCAGTTCTTC
>TRBJ1-2|TRBV5-4|-|-
CASSLGGSYPYGYTF
TGTGCCAGCAGCTTGGGGGGATCGTACCCCTATGGCTACACCTTC
>TRBJ1-4|TRBV27|few|TRBD1
CASSFYPDRGRGGGEKLFF
TGTGCCAGCAGTTTTTATCCGGACAGGGGGCGCGGTGGAGGTGAAAAACTGTTTTTT
>TRBJ1-5|TRBV19|few|-
CASSTRNQPQHF
TGTGCCAGTAGTACTCGCAATCAGCCCCAGCATTTT
>TRBJ2-2|TRBV5-1|-|-
CASSPPAFRELFF
TGCGCCAGCAGCCCCCCCGCGTTCCGGGAGCTGTTTTTT
>TRBJ2-4|TRBV3-1|-|TRBD1
CASSQDRGTGCYF
TGTGCCAGCAGCCAAGATCGGGGGACAGGCTGCTACTTC
>TRBJ2-5|TRBV7-9|few|-
CASSLGDTGSQTQYF
TGTGCCAGCAGCTTGGGCGATACAGGGTCGCAGACCCAGTACTTC
>TRBJ2-3|TRBV20-1|many|-
CSARESEHSTDTQYF
TGCAGTGCTAGAGAGTCCGAGCATAGCACAGATACGCAGTATTTT
>TRBJ2-1|TRBV6-6|-|-
CASRASPNEQFF
TGTGCCAGTAGGGCCAGCCCCAATGAGCAGTTCTTC
>TRBJ2-5|TRBV27|few|TRBD1
CASSSGQALGTQYF
TGTGCCAGCAGTTCCGGACAGGCCCTGGGGACCCAGTACTTC
>TRBJ2-7|TRBV5-1|many|TRBD1
CASSADRGEQYF
TGCGCCAGCAGCGCGGACAGGGGCGAGCAGTACTTC
>TRBJ1-6|TRBV20-1|-|-
CSASSSSSSYNSPLHF
TGCAGTGCTAGTAGTTCCTCTAGCTCCTATAATTCACCCCTCCACTTT
>TRBJ1-1|TRBV7-2|-|TRBD1
CASSSTGRATEAFF
TGTGCCAGCAGCTCGACAGGGAGGGCCACTGAAGCTTTCTTT
>TRBJ2-1|TRBV20-1|many|-
CSARDYHHDNEQFF
TGCAGTGCTAGAGATTATCACCACGACAATGAGCAGTTCTTC
>TRBJ1-5|TRBV7-2|-|-
CATTIGGVGSGNQPQHF
TGTGCCACCACGATTGGGGGAGTTGGTTCGGGCAATCAGCCCCAGCATTTT
>TRBJ2-7|TRBV29-1|few|TRBD1
CSVEASGTGSVDEQYF
TGCAGCGTTGAGGCGTCCGGGACAGGGTCTGTCGACGAGCAGTACTTC
>TRBJ1-6|TRBV28|many|-
CASSSEPNSPLHF
TGTGCCAGCTCATCCGAGCCCAATTCACCCCTCCACTTT
>TRBJ2-1|TRBV7-6|-|TRBD2
CASSLAGGAHEQFF
TGTGCCAGCAGCTTAGCGGGAGGGGCCCATGAGCAGTTCTTC
>TRBJ2-2|TRBV29-1|many|-
CSVSGVTGELFF
TGCAGCGTTTCTGGGGTCACCGGGGAGCTGTTTTTT
>TRBJ1-2|TRBV29-1|many|TRBD1
CSVTGAGNYGYTF
TGCAGCGTTACAGGGGCTGGAAACTATGGCTACACCTTC
>TRBJ1-2|TRBV4-3|many|-
CASSQETGNNYGYTF
TGCGCCAGCAGCCAAGAAACAGGGAATAACTATGGCTACACCTTC
>TRBJ2-1|TRBV24-1|few|TRBD2
CATSWSGGSNEQFF
TGTGCCACCAGTTGGAGCGGGGGATCCAATGAGCAGTTCTTC
>TRBJ2-2|TRBV7-9|-|TRBD1
CASRFLGTVNTGELFF
TGTGCCAGCAGATTTCTCGGGACAGTTAACACCGGGGAGCTGTTTTTT
>TRBJ2-1|TRBV7-3|many|-
CASQGMGNEQFF
TGTGCCAGCCAGGGAATGGGCAATGAGCAGTTCTTC
>TRBJ2-1|TRBV6-4|medium-sized|TRBD1
CASSDGTGGNEQFF
TGTGCCAGCAGTGACGGGACAGGGGGCAATGAGCAGTTCTTC
>TRBJ1-5|TRBV5-4|few|-
CASSLALRGGQPQHF
TGTGCCAGCAGCTTGGCGCTCAGGGGCGGTCAGCCCCAGCATTTT
>TRBJ2-3|TRBV5-1|few|TRBD1
CASSLDRRGHADTQYF
TGCGCCAGCAGCTTGGATCGCAGGGGGCACGCAGATACGCAGTATTTT
>TRBJ1-5|TRBV27|-|TRBD1
CASSLKTGGNQPQHF
TGTGCCAGCAGTTTAAAGACAGGGGGCAATCAGCCCCAGCATTTT
>TRBJ1-5|TRBV6-5|-|TRBD1
CASSWTGGSQPQHF
TGTGCCAGCAGCTGGACAGGGGGGAGTCAGCCCCAGCATTTT
>TRBJ2-7|TRBV27|many|-
CASSPKSGSVYNEQYF
TGTGCCAGCAGTCCCAAAAGCGGGTCCGTCTACAACGAGCAGTACTTC
>TRBJ2-5|TRBV5-1|-|TRBD1
CASSRDRETQYF
TGCGCCAGCAGCCGGGACAGAGAGACCCAGTACTTC
>TRBJ1-5|TRBV16|many|-
CASRRGNQPQHF
TGTGCCAGCCGACGGGGCAATCAGCCCCAGCATTTT
>TRBJ2-7|TRBV20-1|-|TRBD2
CSARKASGGFYEQYF
TGCAGTGCTAGAAAGGCTAGCGGGGGATTCTACGAGCAGTACTTC
>TRBJ1-6|TRBV7-8|-|-
CASSLASGPNSPLHF
TGTGCCAGCAGCTTAGCGAGTGGGCCAAATTCACCCCTCCACTTT
>TRBJ2-3|TRBV5-4|-|-
CASSPGGGQGDTQYF
TGTGCCAGCAGTCCCGGCGGGGGCCAAGGAGATACGCAGTATTTT
>TRBJ2-1|TRBV5-1|few|TRBD2
CASSAGLAGHNEQFF
TGCGCCAGCAGCGCCGGACTAGCGGGGCACAATGAGCAGTTCTTC
>TRBJ2-2|TRBV5-1|-|-
CASSPDRITNTGELFF
TGCGCCAGCAGCCCTGACAGGATCACTAACACCGGGGAGCTGTTTTTT
>TRBJ2-7|TRBV6-5|few|TRBD1
CASSSSGTGGREQYF
TGTGCCAGCAGTAGCTCCGGGACAGGGGGACGCGAGCAGTACTTC
>TRBJ2-3|TRBV6-2/TRBV6-3|-|-
CASSYPTAGLSSTDTQYF
TGTGCCAGCAGTTACCCGACCGCCGGACTGAGTAGCACAGATACGCAGTATTTT
>TRBJ2-5|TRBV25-1|-|TRBD2
CASSEWGGTGQETQYF
TGTGCCAGCAGTGAATGGGGAGGGACGGGACAAGAGACCCAGTACTTC